These 25 T cell receptor beta chains were all obtained from the same sample, sequenced in a study of cytomegalovirus exposure and HLA in healthy donors. The PCR contained 60 Vbeta and 13 Jbeta primers. Profiling relied on immunoSEQ multiplex PCR, and the TCRdb table lists in-frame clones only, not all of them. The sample consists of approximately 150,000 clones, about 80% of them appearing once. Sequenced input: PBMCs. The receptor source for this set is a man aged 25 to 45 in good health and CMV-seropositive.

This clone was found a few times. V is TRBV10-1 and J is TRBJ1-5, with D possibly TRBD1 on 5 matching bases. The length of the CDR3 is 13 residues. V shed 3 bases and J shed 6 bases, with 9 bases lying between them. CDR1 is WNHNN and CDR2 is SYGVQD in the germline V gene (reference sequence). CDR3 residues: CASSDQGGQPQHF. For the CDR3, the DNA is TGCGCCAGCAGTGACCAGGGAGGTCAGCCCCAGCATTTT.

This chain connects TRBV21-1 to TRBJ2-2; the table's D call, TRBD1, was not checked against the DNA. TRBV21-1 counts as a pseudogene. CDR3 length equals 19 residues. Written as DNA, the CDR3 is TGTGCCAGCAGCAAAGCGCCAAATCGGACAGTACCGAACACCGGGGAGCTGTTTTTT. Translated: CASSKAPNRTVPNTGELFF.

The chain employs TRBV6-6 and TRBJ1-2; perhaps TRBD1 as D (6 bases). Germline CDR1 is MNHNY and CDR2 is SVGAGI (reference sequence). The CDR3 consists of 16 residues. Deletions cut 0 bases from V and 3 bases from J, with 14 bases between. Written as DNA, the CDR3 is TGTGCCAGCAGTTACTCGAGTCCGCCAGGGGACTATGGCTACACCTTC. Protein: CASSYSSPPGDYGYTF.

The genes are TRBV7-8 and TRBJ2-7, with a tentative D call TRBD1 (6 bases). The CDR3 consists of 15 residues. CDR1 and CDR2 from the germline V gene are SGHVS and FQNEAQ. With 3 bases removed from V and 2 bases from J, the gap between germline ends came to 14 bases. CDR3 protein: CASSFFQGKPYEQYF. CDR3 DNA sequence: TGTGCCAGCAGCTTCTTCCAGGGGAAACCCTACGAGCAGTACTTC.

The chain is built from TRBV4-1 and TRBJ1-5, with D possibly TRBD1 on 5 matching bases. Looked up from germline, CDR1 is MGHRA and CDR2 is YSYEKL. The CDR3 is made up of 18 amino acids. Trimming pared 0 bases from V and 0 bases from J, leaving 15 bases between. CDR3 amino acids: CASSQDPPQGVSNQPQHF. The DNA of the CDR3 is TGCGCCAGCAGCCAAGATCCGCCCCAGGGCGTTAGCAATCAGCCCCAGCATTTT.

CDR3 nucleotides: TGTGCCAGCAGCCTTTCAGGTACCCCCGGAAACACCATATATTTT. It codes for CASSLSGTPGNTIYF. V gene TRBV16 combines with J gene TRBJ1-3; D is uncertain. V was pared by 4 bases and J by 4 bases, with 14 bases between. The CDR3 runs to 15 residues. Looked up from germline, CDR1 is KGHSY and CDR2 is FQNENV.

Regarding this clone: One end of the junction does not line up with germline, which may come from a read error. The chain couples TRBV7-9 to TRBJ2-7, with D unresolved. This CDR3 comprises 12 residues. The germline gives CDR1 SEHNR, CDR2 FQNEAQ (reference sequence). This chain's CDR3 is CSSSSVSYEQYF. CDR3 nucleotide sequence: TGTTCCAGCAGCTCGGTCTCCTACGAGCAGTACTTC.

This clone was recorded a few times. This chain links TRBV10-3 with TRBJ1-2; TRBD1 matches 8 bases. The V segment lost 5 bases and the J segment 3 bases; nucleotides outside the gene matches: 2. CDR3 size: 13 residues. CDR1 is ENHRY, CDR2 SYGVKD, per germline. The CDR3 is CAISSTGDYGYTF. The CDR3 nucleotides are TGTGCCATCAGTTCGACAGGGGACTATGGCTACACCTTC.

The chain carries TRBV7-3 and TRBJ2-2, with TRBD2 matching over 11 bases. J lost 7 bases, V lost 4 bases, and 5 bases had no gene match. The CDR3 is 15 residues long. CDR1 and CDR2 from the germline V gene are SGHTA and FQGTGA. The CDR3 sequence is CASSSGLAVGGELFF. The CDR3 region has the DNA TGTGCCAGCAGCTCGGGACTAGCGGTCGGCGGGGAGCTGTTTTTT.

This rearrangement joins TRBV19 to TRBJ2-1, with 11 positions matching TRBD2. The germline V gene has CDR1 LNHDA and CDR2 SQIVND (reference sequence). This CDR3 region has 19 residues. With V trimmed by 3 bases and J by 5 bases, 15 bases remained unmatched. The CDR3 is CASSMGPNVLAGAHNEQFF. Written as DNA, the CDR3 is TGTGCCAGTAGTATGGGCCCAAATGTACTAGCGGGAGCTCACAATGAGCAGTTCTTC.

The chain carries TRBV7-6 and TRBJ2-2; 11 bases match TRBD2. Germline loops: CDR1 SGHVS, CDR2 FNYEAQ. Trimming cost V 4 bases and J 10 bases; bases outside gene matches: 14. The CDR3 length is 17 residues. DNA of the CDR3: TGTGCCAGCAGCTCGGCGGCGGCTAGCGGGAGGTCTGAGGAGCTGTTTTTT. Translating it yields CASSSAAASGRSEELFF.

The chain combines TRBV9 with TRBJ2-3; weak D call: TRBD2 (5 bases). The V gene lost 0 bases and the J gene lost 2 bases, with 13 bases spanning the gap. CDR1 is SGDLS and CDR2 is YYNGEE in the germline V gene. The CDR3 sequence is 16 residues long. In nucleotides, the CDR3 is TGTGCCAGCAGCGTAGATGAGGGAACTTCCACAGATACGCAGTATTTT. Encoded protein: CASSVDEGTSTDTQYF.

V and J are TRBV28 and TRBJ1-1, with 10 bases aligning to TRBD1. The germline V gene has CDR1 MDHEN and CDR2 SYDVKM. The trim removed 3 bases at V and 4 bases at J, leaving 2 bases unmatched. There are 14 residues in the CDR3. The CDR3 region has the DNA TGTGCCAGCAGTTTGACAGGGGGCCCCACTGAAGCTTTCTTT. Translated: CASSLTGGPTEAFF. The full variable domain, completed using reference TRBV28 and TRBJ1-1, is DVKVTQSSRYLVKRTGEKVFLECVQDMDHENMFWYRQDPGLGLRLIYFSYDVKMKEKGDIPEGYSVSREKKERFSLILESASTNQTSMYLCASSLTGGPTEAFFGQGTRLTVV.

The CDR3 coding sequence is TGCGCCAGCAGCCAAGATGGCCGGGTAAATCAGCCCCAGCATTTT. It codes for CASSQDGRVNQPQHF. The rearrangement links TRBV4-1 to TRBJ1-5, with D unresolved. Germline V gene lookup returns CDR1 MGHRA and CDR2 YSYEKL. The V end lost 0 bases, the J end lost 4 bases, and 10 bases lay between the germline ends. The CDR3 is 15 amino acids.

As concerns this clone: The same CDR3 also results from other DNA sequences found in this sample. V usage is TRBV19 and J usage is TRBJ1-5; 9 bases agree with TRBD1. The CDR3 sequence is 16 residues long. Germline lookup yields CDR1 LNHDA and CDR2 SQIVND (reference sequence). Trimming at V came to 5 bases and at J to 4 bases, leaving 9 bases not matched to a gene. The CDR3 DNA sequence: TGTGCCAGTAGTCCGGGACAGGGTTACGGAAATCAGCCCCAGCATTTT. It yields the protein CASSPGQGYGNQPQHF.

The V call is TRBV4-3, the J call TRBJ2-2; 8 bases align to TRBD2. CDR1 is LGHNA, CDR2 YSLEER, per germline. This CDR3 contains 18 residues. Trimming cost V 0 bases and J 1 base; bases outside gene matches: 7. The chain's CDR3 is CASSQESAGAQNTGELFF. The CDR3 nucleotides are TGCGCCAGCAGCCAAGAATCAGCGGGGGCGCAGAACACCGGGGAGCTGTTTTTT.

The chain is built from TRBV6-5 and TRBJ2-7; 10 nucleotides agree with TRBD2. V lost 6 bases and J lost 5; bases outside the gene matches: 4. Germline CDR1 and CDR2: MNHEY and SVGAGI. The CDR3 covers 13 residues. The CDR3: CASSRTSGDEQYF. CDR3 DNA sequence: TGTGCCAGCAGCCGGACTAGCGGAGACGAGCAGTACTTC.

V is TRBV13 and J is TRBJ1-2, with 10 bases identical to TRBD1. J was trimmed by 3 bases and V by 7 bases; bases with no gene match: 5. The germline CDR1 and CDR2 sequences are PRHDT and FYEKMQ (reference sequence). This CDR3 region has 14 residues. The CDR3 DNA follows: TGTGCCAGCACCCTTGGACAGGGGGACTATGGCTACACCTTC. It is translated as CASTLGQGDYGYTF.

V gene TRBV19 combines with J gene TRBJ1-5; 11 bases are shared with TRBD1. Germline V gene lookup returns CDR1 LNHDA and CDR2 SQIVND (reference sequence). CDR3 length: 16 amino acids. With V trimmed by 1 base and J by 6 bases, 5 bases remained unmatched. This CDR3 is CASSIGTGGAGQPQHF. In DNA, the CDR3 is TGTGCCAGTAGTATAGGGACAGGGGGCGCCGGTCAGCCCCAGCATTTT.

The chain joins TRBV5-1 to TRBJ2-2, with D perhaps TRBD1 (6 bases). The CDR3 has 17 amino acids. V was trimmed by 4 bases and J by 2 bases, leaving 18 bases between them. Germline CDR1 is SGHRS and CDR2 is YFSETQ. CDR3 protein: CASSPVGVQGNTGELFF. The CDR3 DNA is TGCGCCAGCAGCCCTGTAGGGGTACAGGGAAACACCGGGGAGCTGTTTTTT.

The rearrangement uses TRBV4-1 and TRBJ2-1; D perhaps matches TRBD1 (7 bases). V was trimmed by 4 bases and J by 4 bases, leaving 17 bases between them. This CDR3 region has 16 residues. The germline CDR1 and CDR2 sequences are MGHRA and YSYEKL. The CDR3 is CASSPTRGTDYNEQFF. DNA for the CDR3: TGCGCCAGCAGCCCCACCCGCGGGACAGATTACAATGAGCAGTTCTTC.

This clone has ten or more counts. The rearrangement uses TRBV6-1 and TRBJ1-2; TRBD1 is a possible D gene (5 bases). The CDR3 extends over 11 amino acids. Germline assignment: CDR1 MNHNS and CDR2 SASEGT. CDR3: CAGGENYGYTF. The CDR3 DNA is TGTGCGGGGGGGGAGAACTATGGCTACACCTTC.

J is TRBJ1-3 and V is TRBV2; D is perhaps TRBD1 (6 bases). Trimming shortened V by 5 bases and J by 1 base, and 15 bases separated the two germline ends. Germline CDR1 and CDR2: SNHLY and FYNNEI. The CDR3 is 16 amino acids. CDR3 in DNA: TGTGCCAGCAGTACATCACAGGGAAGGTCTGGAAACACCATATATTTT. Its translation: CASSTSQGRSGNTIYF.

This chain uses TRBV6-5 with TRBJ1-2, with 10 bases aligning to TRBD1. Trimming at V came to 7 bases and at J to 5 bases, leaving 10 bases not matched to a gene. Germline CDR1 MNHEY, CDR2 SVGAGI. The CDR3 runs 15 residues. Here the CDR3 reads CASKLTGTGVYGYTF. The CDR3 DNA sequence: TGTGCCAGCAAACTCACCGGGACAGGGGTATATGGCTACACCTTC.

This clone occurred a few times. The V gene is TRBV13, the J gene TRBJ2-3; TRBD2 agrees at 13 bases. Germline assignment: CDR1 PRHDT and CDR2 FYEKMQ (reference sequence). J gave up 0 bases and V 5 bases, and 5 bases lay outside the gene matches. This CDR3 region has 17 residues. CDR3 residues: CASSLRLAGGSTDTQYF. Here the CDR3 DNA reads TGTGCCAGCAGCCTAAGACTAGCGGGGGGTAGCACAGATACGCAGTATTTT. The variable domain in full, completed from reference TRBV13 and TRBJ2-3, reads AAGVIQSPRHLIKEKRETATLKCYPIPRHDTVYWYQQGPGQDPQFLISFYEKMQSDKGSIPDRFSAQQFSDYHSELNMSSLELGDSALYFCASSLRLAGGSTDTQYFGPGTRLTVL.